This passage covers 9 T cell receptor beta chains from one sample sequenced in a study of T cell repertoires in cytomegalovirus infection (dated 2019 in TCRdb). According to the study, the label for this sample's treatment or condition signals: in vitro stimulation with specific CMV peptide epitopes to enrich CMV-specific T cells. For these TCRs, the target antigens are not known. Sequencing took place on an Illumina HiSeq 1500. The public reads were reprocessed in TCRdb via fastp at Q25 and MiXCR, keeping in-frame beta chains. Each entry is one CDR3 protein sequence, shown with its most common DNA and genes. The sample table shows over 40,000 distinct CDR3 sequences, and about a fifth are seen once. Around half of the sample belongs to the ten largest clones. The specimen comprised CD8+ T cells from cultured PBMCs, sampled from culture after CMV antigen stimulation. These receptors all stem from a human donor in good health (CMV status not recorded). Some clones in this sample may be carry-over from other donors' samples.

This clonotype was seen a handful of times. The V and J genes are TRBV13 and TRBJ2-7; 8 bases are shared with TRBD1. The ends lost 2 bases at V and 3 bases at J; junction bases unmatched: 3. The CDR3 is 14 amino acids. Germline V gene data show CDR1 as PRHDT and CDR2 as FYEKMQ (reference sequence). This chain's CDR3 is CASSLQGARYEQYF. The CDR3 DNA reads as TGTGCCAGCAGCTTACAGGGGGCACGCTACGAGCAGTACTTC.

This clonotype has a count of ten or more. The chain joins TRBV12-3 or TRBV12-4 to TRBJ2-3, with 7 bases identical to TRBD1. Trimming removed 5 bases from V and 5 bases from J; junction bases left unmatched: 4. The CDR3 extends over 13 amino acids. The CDR3 sequence: CASSLRQGDTQYF. Written as DNA, the CDR3 is TGTGCCAGCAGTCTCCGACAGGGAGATACGCAGTATTTT.

Only a few counts were recorded for this clonotype. This sequence joins TRBV2 and TRBJ1-5; 7 positions match TRBD1. The CDR3 runs to 13 residues. The trim removed 7 bases at V and 5 bases at J, leaving 5 bases unmatched. Germline values: CDR1 SNHLY, CDR2 FYNNEI. The CDR3 DNA follows: TGTGCCAGCAAGGCAGGGGGTTATCAGCCCCAGCATTTT. Its protein product is CASKAGGYQPQHF.

The chain has TRBV6-5 and TRBJ2-5; possible D gene TRBD1, 6 bases. Germline assignment: CDR1 MNHEY and CDR2 SVGAGI. This CDR3 is built from 15 residues. V was shortened by 6 bases and J by 1 base, with 15 bases between the two germline ends. The CDR3 loop reads CASSVQGSSQETQYF. The CDR3 coding sequence is TGTGCCAGCAGCGTACAGGGTAGCAGCCAAGAGACCCAGTACTTC.

This clonotype was recorded a few times. The chain links TRBV4-2 to TRBJ1-5, with D unresolved. With 10 bases removed from V and 1 base from J, the gap between germline ends came to 11 bases. Germline CDR1 and CDR2: LGHNA and YNFKEQ. This CDR3 spans 13 amino acids. CDR3 loop: CATGPGSNQPQHF. CDR3 nucleotides: TGTGCCACCGGGCCCGGCAGCAATCAGCCCCAGCATTTT.

This clonotype was counted many times. The chain has TRBV19 and TRBJ2-1, with D perhaps matching TRBD2 (6 bases). Germline V CDR1 and CDR2: LNHDA, SQIVND (reference sequence). This CDR3 region has 14 residues. V lost 5 bases and J lost 0, with 8 bases in between. DNA of the CDR3: TGTGCCAGTAGTGCGGGACCCTCCTACAATGAGCAGTTCTTC. It codes for CASSAGPSYNEQFF.

This clonotype was observed many times. The CDR3 coding sequence is TGTGCCAGCAGTCGCTCTAGCCTCAATGAGCAGTTCTTC. This sequence encodes CASSRSSLNEQFF. The chain recombines TRBV6-2 or TRBV6-3 with TRBJ2-1; D may be TRBD2 (5 bases). The V gene's germline CDR1 is MNHEY and CDR2 SVGEGT. V was cut by 5 bases and J by 6 bases, with 11 bases left in between. The CDR3 extends over 13 amino acids.

J is TRBJ2-3 and V is TRBV12-3 or TRBV12-4; D gene unclear. This CDR3 region has 16 residues. Trimming stripped 3 bases from V and 2 bases from J, with 15 bases between. CDR3 residues: CASSFNPDGFTDTQYF. CDR3 DNA: TGTGCCAGCAGTTTCAACCCAGACGGCTTCACAGATACGCAGTATTTT.

This clonotype was counted at least ten times. The chain is built from TRBV7-6 and TRBJ2-3; D might be TRBD1 (6 bases). Germline V gene data show CDR1 as SGHVS and CDR2 as FNYEAQ. The CDR3 runs 18 residues. With 3 bases removed from V and 3 bases from J, the gap between germline ends came to 22 bases. CDR3 region: CASSFSVAQGSGTDTQYF. The CDR3 DNA sequence: TGTGCCAGCAGCTTCTCCGTCGCCCAGGGGTCGGGTACAGATACGCAGTATTTT.